Included here is one T cell receptor (beta chain) sequence, with context. Clones were read by immunoSEQ multiplex PCR, and TCRdb kept only the in-frame ones, dropping some. Here the sample spans about 70,000 clones, 65% to 80% being singletons. This specimen belongs to a study of radiotherapy plus CTLA-4 blockade in lung cancer. The sequence was obtained from a human donor with non-small cell lung cancer who had a complete response to radiotherapy plus ipilimumab. The sequencing used peripheral blood, collected from a patient treated with radiotherapy plus ipilimumab.

CDR3 region: CAWSVMENTEAFF. In DNA, the CDR3 is TGTGCCTGGAGTGTGATGGAAAACACTGAAGCTTTCTTT. V and J are TRBV30 and TRBJ1-1; D gene ambiguous. V dropped 0 bases and J dropped 2 bases, with 7 bases sitting between them. The CDR3 sequence is 13 residues long. Germline CDR1 reads GTSNPN; CDR2 reads SVGIG (reference sequence). The variable domain in full, with the rest retrieved from reference TRBV30 and TRBJ1-1, is SQTIHQWPATLVQPVGSPLSLECTVEGTSNPNLYWYRQAAGRGLQLLFYSVGIGQISSEVPQNLSASRPQDRQFILSSKKLLLSDSGFYLCAWSVMENTEAFFGQGTRLTVV.